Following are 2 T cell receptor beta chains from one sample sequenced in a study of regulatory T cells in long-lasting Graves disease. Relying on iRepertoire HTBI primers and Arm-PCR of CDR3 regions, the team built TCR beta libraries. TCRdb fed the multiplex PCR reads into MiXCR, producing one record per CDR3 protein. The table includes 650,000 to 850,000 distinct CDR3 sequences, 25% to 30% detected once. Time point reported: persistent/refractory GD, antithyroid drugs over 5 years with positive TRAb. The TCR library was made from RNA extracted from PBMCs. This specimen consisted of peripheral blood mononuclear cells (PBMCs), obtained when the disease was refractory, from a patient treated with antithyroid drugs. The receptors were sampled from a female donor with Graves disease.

The CDR3 DNA reads as TGCAGTGCTAGAGATCGGGCCCTAGCGTTCTCCTACGAGCAGTACTTC. This gives the protein CSARDRALAFSYEQYF. The chain combines TRBV20-1 with TRBJ2-7, with D perhaps TRBD2 (6 bases). The CDR3 is 16 amino acids. CDR1 DFQATT and CDR2 SNEGSKA come from the germline V gene (reference sequence). V lost 0 bases and J 0 bases, leaving 15 bases between the germline ends.

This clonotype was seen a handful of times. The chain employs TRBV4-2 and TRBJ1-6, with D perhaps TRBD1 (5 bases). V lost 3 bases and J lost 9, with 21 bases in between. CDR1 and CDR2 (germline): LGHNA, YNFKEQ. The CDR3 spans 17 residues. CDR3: CASSQAPGDPGFSPLHF. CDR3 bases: TGTGCCAGCAGCCAGGCACCGGGGGACCCAGGCTTTTCACCCCTCCACTTT.